The following is a T cell receptor beta chain sequence with its context. This receptor's antigen is unknown. Within one base of it there is no much larger clone, and no base qualities were kept. The immunoSEQ Assay, a bias-controlled multiplex PCR, was used to amplify TCRbeta CDR3 regions from genomic DNA. Per the original workflow: Within the assay, amplification of reference gene primers was used to estimate how many nucleated cells each sample contained. To quantify the absolute abundance of each unique TCRbeta CDR3 rearrangement, sequence reads were collapsed and filtered. For each sample, productive Simpson clonality was calculated as the square root of Simpson's diversity index across productive rearrangements. Imported from immuneACCESS, the table was reduced by TCRdb to in-frame sequences with V and J called. These copies leave out some clones; in studies compared against another copy, an unresolved V gene accounts for under half, and the cause of the remainder is not known. The V and J calls and clone size are taken from that table; D and trimming were inferred from the DNA. This sample is represented by about 70,000 clones; about 89% of them were singletons. The top ten clonotypes cover around 13% of the sample.

The CDR3 sequence holds 14 residues, the cysteine and phenylalanine included. Only the CDR3 portion is preserved as DNA: 42 bases, with reading frame beginning at the first base. Trimming removed 6 bases from V and 2 bases from J; the gene matches leave 5 bases unexplained. In the germline V gene, CDR1 corresponds to SQVTM and CDR2 to ANQGSEA. Each collaborating institution followed its own protocols to collect whole blood in K2EDTA tubes. For TCRbeta analysis, collaborator samples were shipped as frozen whole blood, as isolated PBMCs, or as DNA extracted from either sample type. The sample comes from a study of blood T cell repertoires in COVID-19 (TCRdb year 2020). Turning to the overall study: Samples from collaborators originated in the United States, Italy and Spain and spanned both the acute and convalescent phases of COVID-19. HLA class I and class II types, where available, came from metadata supplied by the sample provider rather than from assay-based typing. The material from the prospective study consisted of cDNA or gDNA derived from T cells, B-cell-depleted T cells, or PBMCs. A de-identified subject ID, COVID-19 status, age in years and sex were almost always included in the sample metadata. The samples were drawn from the first 160 participants of the ongoing ImmuneRACE study and from 950 to 1,500 subjects provided by 6 global collaborators. Deeply sampled blood TCRbeta repertoires from subjects exposed to, actively infected with, or recovered from COVID-19 were included in the dataset. The repertoires were released in a freely available public database meant as a resource for research on the immune response to SARS-CoV-2.

What the work shows at the level of the full study, not this receptor alone: The amount of clinical and demographic metadata varied by source and participant and was provided uncurated.

The TCR sequence derives from a woman between 55 and 75 years old with acute or convalescent COVID-19. The receptor chain draws on TRBV29-1 and TRBJ1-5; the junction holds 9 bases that match TRBD1. Sequencing used peripheral blood. CDR3 region: CSVVDRGGNQPQHF. The nucleotides read TGCAGCGTCGTGGACAGGGGCGGCAATCAGCCCCAGCATTTT.